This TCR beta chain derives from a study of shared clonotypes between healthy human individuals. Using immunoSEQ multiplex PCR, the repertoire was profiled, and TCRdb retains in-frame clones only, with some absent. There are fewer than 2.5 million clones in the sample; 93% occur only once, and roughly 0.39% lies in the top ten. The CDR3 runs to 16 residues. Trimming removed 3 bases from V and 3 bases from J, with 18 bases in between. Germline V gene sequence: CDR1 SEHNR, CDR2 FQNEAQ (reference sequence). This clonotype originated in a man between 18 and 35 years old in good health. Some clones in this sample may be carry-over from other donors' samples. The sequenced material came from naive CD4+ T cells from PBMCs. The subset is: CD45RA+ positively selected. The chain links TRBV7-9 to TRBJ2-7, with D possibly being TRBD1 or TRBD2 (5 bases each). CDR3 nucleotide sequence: TGTGCCAGCAGCTTCAAAGGGGCAGGCGAGGGCTACGAGCAGTACTTC. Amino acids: CASSFKGAGEGYEQYF.